The clone carrying this T cell receptor beta chain has at least ten counts. Antigen unknown. Unique molecular identifier tags were affixed to discrete cDNA molecules. One entry per CDR3 protein, called by TCRdb with MiXCR from the 5' RACE reads. This table holds 35,000 to 45,000 distinct CDR3 sequences, about 5.3% found once. This record comes from a study of early T cells in non-severe SARS-CoV-2 infection. Study in general: Bulk RNA from unsorted whole blood was sequenced; chains were unpaired.

Germline assignment: CDR1 LNHDA and CDR2 SQIVND (reference sequence). V shed 5 bases, J shed 0 bases, and the junction held 13 bases outside the gene matches. There are 19 residues in the CDR3. Study-level points and caveats: The VDJdb matching leaned toward anti-spike CD8 responses and overlooked private and CD4 specificities.

The sequenced sample consisted of whole blood. The clonotype originates from an adult who was a healthcare worker with PCR-confirmed SARS-CoV-2 infection or an uninfected control (not recorded which). The rearrangement joins TRBV19 to TRBJ2-4; TRBD2 matches at 10 bases. CDR3 DNA sequence: TGTGCCAGTAGTCCGTCGGGACTAGCGTTCGACCTAGCCAAAAACATTCAGTACTTC. Translating it yields CASSPSGLAFDLAKNIQYF.